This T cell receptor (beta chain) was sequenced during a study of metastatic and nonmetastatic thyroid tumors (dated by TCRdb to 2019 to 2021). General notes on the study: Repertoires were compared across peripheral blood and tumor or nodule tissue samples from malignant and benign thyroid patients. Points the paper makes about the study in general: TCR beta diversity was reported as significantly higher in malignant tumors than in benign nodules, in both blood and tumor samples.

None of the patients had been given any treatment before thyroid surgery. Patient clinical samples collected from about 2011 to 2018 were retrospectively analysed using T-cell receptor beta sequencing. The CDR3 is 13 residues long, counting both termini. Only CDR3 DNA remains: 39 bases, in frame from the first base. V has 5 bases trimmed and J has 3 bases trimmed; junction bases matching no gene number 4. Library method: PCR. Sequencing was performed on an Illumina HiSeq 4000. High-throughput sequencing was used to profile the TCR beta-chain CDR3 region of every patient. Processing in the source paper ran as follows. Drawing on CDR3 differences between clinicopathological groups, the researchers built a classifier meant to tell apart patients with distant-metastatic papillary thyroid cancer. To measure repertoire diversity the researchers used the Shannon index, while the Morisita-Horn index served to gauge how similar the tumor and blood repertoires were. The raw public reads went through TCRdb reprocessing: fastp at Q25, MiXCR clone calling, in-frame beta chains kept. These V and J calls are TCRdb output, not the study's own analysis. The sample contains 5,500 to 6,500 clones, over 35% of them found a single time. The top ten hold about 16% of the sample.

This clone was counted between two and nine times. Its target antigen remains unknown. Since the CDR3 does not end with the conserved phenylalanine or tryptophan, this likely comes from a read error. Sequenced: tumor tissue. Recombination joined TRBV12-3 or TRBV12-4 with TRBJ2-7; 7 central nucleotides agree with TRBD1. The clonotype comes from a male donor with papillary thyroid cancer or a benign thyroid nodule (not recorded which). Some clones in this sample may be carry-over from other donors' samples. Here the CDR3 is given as CASSLNRGYEQYL. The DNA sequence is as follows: TGTGCCAGCAGTCTCAACAGGGGCTACGAGCAGTACCTC.